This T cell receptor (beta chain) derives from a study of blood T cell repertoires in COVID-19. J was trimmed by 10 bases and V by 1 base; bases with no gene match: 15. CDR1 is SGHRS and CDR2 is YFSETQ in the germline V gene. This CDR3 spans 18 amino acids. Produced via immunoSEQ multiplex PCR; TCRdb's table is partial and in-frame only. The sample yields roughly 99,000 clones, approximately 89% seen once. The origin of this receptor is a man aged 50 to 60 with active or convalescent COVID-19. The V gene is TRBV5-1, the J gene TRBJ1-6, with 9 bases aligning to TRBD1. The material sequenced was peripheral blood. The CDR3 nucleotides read TGCGCCAGCAGCTTGTATGGGACAGGGCAGATTGTTCGATCACCCCTCCACTTT. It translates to CASSLYGTGQIVRSPLHF.